What follows are 26 T cell receptor beta chains derived from one specimen sequenced in a study of a mutant IDH1 vaccine in newly diagnosed glioma. Their cognate antigens are unknown. Only in-frame clones appear in the TCRdb table, and some are missing; sequencing was by immunoSEQ multiplex PCR. The sample holds fewer than 95,000 clones, 70% to 90% seen once. Time point reported: week 47, end of study. A 20-mer mutant IDH1 peptide at 300 ug was injected subcutaneously with topical imiquimod. The material sequenced was PBMCs, taken from a glioma patient whose treatment included an IDH1 peptide vaccine. Source of these receptors: a man between 40 and 49 years old with glioma.

The chain links TRBV7-8 to TRBJ2-3, with 9 bases aligning to TRBD2. Germline CDR1 SGHVS, CDR2 FQNEAQ. Unmatched junction bases numbered 12, after V lost 1 base and J lost 7 bases. This CDR3 is 17 amino acids long. DNA of the CDR3: TGTGCCAGCAGCTTAGGACTGGGCGGGAGGGGAGGATATACGCAGTATTTT. It specifies CASSLGLGGRGGYTQYF. Looking up the rest from reference TRBV7-8 and TRBJ2-3 gives the full variable domain: GAGVSQSPRYKVAKRGQDVALRCDPISGHVSLFWYQQALGQGPEFLTYFQNEAQLDKSGLPSDRFFAERPEGSVSTLKIQRTQQEDSAVYLCASSLGLGGRGGYTQYFGPGTRLTVL.

The DNA for the CDR3 is TGTGCAGACCGGACAGGCTATAATTCACCCCTCCACTTT. Its translation is CADRTGYNSPLHF. This sequence joins TRBV2 and TRBJ1-6; the match to TRBD1 covers 7 bases. The CDR3 length is 13 residues. Germline values: CDR1 SNHLY, CDR2 FYNNEI.

The V gene is TRBV14, the J gene TRBJ1-6; D remains ambiguous. The germline CDR1 and CDR2 sequences are SGHDN and FVKESK. The CDR3 sequence is 16 residues long. The germline V and J ends were trimmed by 4 bases and 7 bases, with 17 bases remaining between them. The CDR3 spells CASSRDTQPRNSPLHF. The CDR3 nucleotides are TGTGCCAGCAGCCGAGACACACAGCCACGAAATTCACCCCTCCACTTT.

This chain connects TRBV19 to TRBJ2-7, with D perhaps given as TRBD1 or TRBD2 (6 bases each). The V gene's germline CDR1 is LNHDA and CDR2 SQIVND (reference sequence). CDR3 length: 15 amino acids. V was trimmed by 4 bases and J by 0 bases, leaving 13 bases between them. CDR3 loop: CASSTAGQSSYEQYF. In DNA, the CDR3 is TGTGCCAGTAGTACCGCGGGACAATCCTCCTACGAGCAGTACTTC. The full variable domain, rest sourced from reference TRBV19 and TRBJ2-7, is DGGITQSPKYLFRKEGQNVTLSCEQNLNHDAMYWYRQDPGQGLRLIYYSQIVNDFQKGDIAEGYSVSREKKESFPLTVTSAQKNPTAFYLCASSTAGQSSYEQYFGPGTRLTVT.

The gene calls are TRBV4-3 and TRBJ2-2, with D perhaps matching TRBD2 (6 bases). The length of the CDR3 is 15 residues. The V end lost 4 bases, the J end lost 4 bases, and 13 bases lay between the germline ends. Germline CDR1 LGHNA, CDR2 YSLEER. As DNA, the CDR3 is TGCGCCAGCAGCCGGAGGGTAACTGGCACCGGGGAGCTGTTTTTT. Protein sequence: CASSRRVTGTGELFF.

The rearrangement links TRBV7-9 to TRBJ2-7; tentatively, D is TRBD1 (6 bases). V lost 3 bases to trimming and J lost 2 bases, with 17 bases between them. The CDR3 contains 16 residues. Germline lookup yields CDR1 SEHNR and CDR2 FQNEAQ (reference sequence). The CDR3 coding sequence is TGTGCCAGCAGCTTTTCGGGGCTTAAGGGGGCCTACGAGCAGTACTTC. Residues: CASSFSGLKGAYEQYF.

The rearrangement joins TRBV6-6 to TRBJ1-5, with TRBD1 matching over 10 bases. The J segment lost 6 bases and the V segment lost 5 bases, leaving 7 bases of the junction unmatched. This CDR3 contains 15 residues. CDR1 and CDR2 (germline): MNHNY, SVGAGI (reference sequence). The CDR3 DNA reads TGTGCCAGCAGTCTGACAGGGGGCGCGTTTCAGCCCCAGCATTTT. Translated, it gives CASSLTGGAFQPQHF.

The chain couples TRBV18 to TRBJ2-7; TRBD1 agrees at 7 bases. V lost 0 bases and J lost 6; bases outside the gene matches: 14. The CDR3 sequence is 17 residues long. The germline CDR1 and CDR2 sequences are KGHSH and LQKENI. CDR3 loop: CASSPPMFRDRSSEQYF. The CDR3 DNA follows: TGTGCCAGCTCACCACCGATGTTCCGGGACAGAAGTAGCGAGCAGTACTTC.

This clone was seen a few times. The V call is TRBV5-6, the J call TRBJ1-1; D unresolved. This CDR3 spans 12 amino acids. Per the germline V gene, CDR1 is SGHDT and CDR2 is YYEEEE. Trimming shortened V by 4 bases and J by 10 bases, and 14 bases separated the two germline ends. CDR3 region: CASSPRVGGAFF. The CDR3 bases are TGTGCCAGCAGCCCCCGGGTGGGTGGAGCTTTCTTT.

V and J are TRBV5-3 and TRBJ1-4; 9 bases map to TRBD1. TRBV5-3 carries the ORF label, with uncertain function. Losses at the gene ends were 4 bases for V and 1 base for J; bases not matched to a gene: 8. The CDR3 sequence is 17 residues long. CDR3: CARSPRTGDKTNEKLFF. CDR3 nucleotide sequence: TGTGCCAGAAGCCCGCGGACAGGGGATAAAACTAATGAAAAACTGTTTTTT.

The V and J genes are TRBV6-8 and TRBJ2-7; tentatively, D is TRBD1 or TRBD2 (6 bases each). In germline, CDR1 is MNHGY, CDR2 SAAAGT. Trimming pared 11 bases from V and 4 bases from J, leaving 15 bases between. This CDR3 region has 12 residues. The CDR3 here is CAEQGLGYEQYF. The CDR3 DNA reads TGTGCCGAACAGGGACTTGGATACGAGCAGTACTTC.

V usage is TRBV2 and J usage is TRBJ2-3, with TRBD1 matching 8 bases. Trimming took 4 bases from V and 0 from J; bases not matched to a gene: 3. This CDR3 region has 15 residues. In germline, CDR1 is SNHLY, CDR2 FYNNEI. For the CDR3, the DNA is TGTGCCAGCAGTGCCCGGACAGGGAGCACAGATACGCAGTATTTT. Translation: CASSARTGSTDTQYF. Full variable domain (remainder filled in from reference TRBV2 and TRBJ2-3): EPEVTQTPSHQVTQMGQEVILRCVPISNHLYFYWYRQILGQKVEFLVSFYNNEISEKSEIFDDQFSVERPDGSNFTLKIRSTKLEDSAMYFCASSARTGSTDTQYFGPGTRLTVL.

The V and J genes are TRBV7-2 and TRBJ2-7, with 7 bases lining up with TRBD2. Germline V lookup: CDR1 SGHTA, CDR2 FQGNSA. The CDR3 length is 18 residues. Trimming removed 1 base from V and 4 bases from J; junction bases left unmatched: 16. CDR3 bases: TGTGCCAGCAGCTTAGTATTAATGGCGGCGGGAGTAGGGTACGAGCAGTACTTC. The encoded protein is CASSLVLMAAGVGYEQYF.

This chain links TRBV5-4 with TRBJ2-1, with 9 bases fitting TRBD2. From germline, CDR1 is SGHNT and CDR2 YYREEE (reference sequence). The junction had 10 bases not matched to a gene; V was cut back by 4 bases and J by 5 bases. The CDR3 consists of 16 residues. The CDR3 reads CASSPHLAGQDNEQFF. CDR3 bases: TGTGCCAGCAGCCCCCATCTAGCGGGGCAAGACAATGAGCAGTTCTTC.

The chain couples TRBV7-9 to TRBJ2-3, with D possibly being TRBD2 (7 bases). The CDR3 length is 16 residues. Per the germline V gene, CDR1 is SEHNR and CDR2 is FQNEAQ (reference sequence). Trimming shortened V by 3 bases and J by 2 bases, and 15 bases separated the two germline ends. The CDR3 nucleotides are TGTGCCAGCAGCTTGGGGGCTAGCGGATACACAGATACGCAGTATTTT. It specifies CASSLGASGYTDTQYF.

This chain joins TRBV19 and TRBJ1-5, with TRBD1 matching over 7 bases. This CDR3 has 15 residues. Germline trimming cut 5 bases from V and 6 bases from J; bases unmatched to any gene: 10. Germline assignment: CDR1 LNHDA and CDR2 SQIVND (reference sequence). DNA of the CDR3: TGTGCCAGTAGTGCGCTAGACAGGGTGAGTCAGCCCCAGCATTTT. Its translation: CASSALDRVSQPQHF.

This chain uses TRBV4-3 with TRBJ2-2; 16 bases align to TRBD2. Per germline, CDR1 LGHNA and CDR2 YSLEER. V was pared by 2 bases and J by 5 bases, with 8 bases of the junction left unmatched. CDR3 length: 19 amino acids. CDR3 protein: CASSQPGLAGGRGTGELFF. The CDR3 region has the DNA TGCGCCAGCAGCCAACCGGGACTAGCGGGGGGGCGAGGGACCGGGGAGCTGTTTTTT.

The V and J genes are TRBV18 and TRBJ1-5; tentative D call: TRBD1 (6 bases). With 6 bases removed from V and 1 base from J, the gap between germline ends came to 10 bases. The CDR3 loop spans 14 amino acids. Germline CDR1 KGHSH, CDR2 LQKENI. CDR3 in amino acids: CASSAGVSNQPQHF. The DNA of the CDR3 is TGTGCCAGCTCGGCAGGGGTGAGCAATCAGCCCCAGCATTTT.

The rearrangement links TRBV6-5 to TRBJ2-7, with 8 nucleotides matching TRBD2. Germline CDR1 is MNHEY and CDR2 is SVGAGI. The CDR3 is 15 amino acids. With 5 bases clipped from V and 3 bases from J, the junction kept 9 bases outside the gene matches. The CDR3 reads CASSTVASGFYEQYF. CDR3 bases: TGTGCCAGCAGTACCGTGGCTAGCGGGTTCTACGAGCAGTACTTC.

V and J are TRBV7-8 and TRBJ2-1, with 8 bases identical to TRBD1. The CDR3 runs 14 residues. With V trimmed by 8 bases and J by 2 bases, 5 bases remained unmatched. Germline assignment: CDR1 SGHVS and CDR2 FQNEAQ. The CDR3 nucleotides are TGTGCCAGCTCCCAGGGGGCTGCCTACAATGAGCAGTTCTTC. This encodes CASSQGAAYNEQFF. The variable domain in full, with the rest retrieved from reference TRBV7-8 and TRBJ2-1, is GAGVSQSPRYKVAKRGQDVALRCDPISGHVSLFWYQQALGQGPEFLTYFQNEAQLDKSGLPSDRFFAERPEGSVSTLKIQRTQQEDSAVYLCASSQGAAYNEQFFGPGTRLTVL.

This clone occurred a few times. This chain joins TRBV7-9 and TRBJ2-5; D is possibly TRBD1 or TRBD2 (5 bases each). V shed 2 bases and J shed 5 bases, with 15 bases lying between them. The CDR3 contains 15 residues. The germline V gene has CDR1 SEHNR and CDR2 FQNEAQ (reference sequence). This chain's CDR3 is CASSLMGELGETQYF. The CDR3 bases are TGTGCCAGCAGCTTAATGGGGGAACTTGGGGAGACCCAGTACTTC.

This chain links TRBV9 with TRBJ2-5, with TRBD2 identical over 9 bases. From germline, CDR1 is SGDLS and CDR2 YYNGEE. The CDR3 has 18 amino acids. V shed 0 bases and J 5 bases; nucleotides not matched to a gene: 14. CDR3 in amino acids: CASSVAGDPAGGLETQYF. CDR3 nucleotides: TGTGCCAGCAGCGTAGCTGGGGATCCAGCGGGAGGCTTGGAGACCCAGTACTTC.

The chain couples TRBV15 to TRBJ2-3, with TRBD2 matching 8 bases. Germline loops: CDR1 LNHNV, CDR2 YYDKDF (reference sequence). V shed 0 bases and J 3 bases; nucleotides not matched to a gene: 5. CDR3 length equals 16 residues. CDR3 region: CATSRDPQRGTDTQYF. CDR3 in DNA: TGTGCCACCAGCAGAGATCCCCAGCGGGGGACAGATACGCAGTATTTT.

This clone was seen more than once but under ten times. V usage is TRBV7-9 and J usage is TRBJ2-7; D is unresolved. Looked up from germline, CDR1 is SEHNR and CDR2 is FQNEAQ (reference sequence). The CDR3 runs 12 residues. Trimming took off 5 bases at V and 3 bases at J, with 8 bases between the two ends. CDR3 DNA: TGTGCCAGCAGCCCAACTATCTACGAGCAGTACTTC. Protein sequence: CASSPTIYEQYF.

The chain uses TRBV6-1 and TRBJ1-2; TRBD1 matches 8 bases. The germline gives CDR1 MNHNS, CDR2 SASEGT. V dropped 7 bases and J dropped 6; count of bases not matched to a gene: 10. CDR3 length: 14 amino acids. The CDR3 reads CASTPGTGGHGYTF. CDR3 in DNA: TGTGCCAGCACCCCGGGTACAGGGGGTCATGGCTACACCTTC.

This clone occurred a few times. The CDR3 DNA reads TGTGCCAGCAGCTTAGATATACTGAACACTGAAGCTTTCTTT. Its translation is CASSLDILNTEAFF. The rearrangement links TRBV7-2 to TRBJ1-1; no clear D. Germline values: CDR1 SGHTA, CDR2 FQGNSA. The CDR3 totals 14 residues. Between the trimmed V and J ends, which lost 1 base and 0 bases, there was a span of 6 bases.